The table lists the clone carrying this T cell receptor beta chain with a few counts. In germline, CDR1 is DFQATT, CDR2 SNEGSKA (reference sequence). The CDR3 has 15 amino acids. V was clipped by 0 bases and J by 7 bases, with 16 bases between them. TCRdb ran MiXCR on the RT-PCR reads and lists one entry per CDR3 protein. The profile shows almost 700,000 distinct CDR3 sequences, approximately 15% of them singletons. V is TRBV20-1 and J is TRBJ1-5; D uncertain. Sequencing was carried out using memory CD4+ T cells from blood. This clonotype originated in a female donor in good health, serving as a healthy control. The CDR3 loop reads CSARDRMGRRQPQHF. CDR3 nucleotides: TGCAGTGCTAGAGATAGGATGGGGAGACGACAGCCCCAGCATTTT.